This is a list of T cell receptor beta chains from one sample in a study of neurological immune-mediated disorders. TCRdb reprocessed the 5' RACE reads with MiXCR, giving one entry per CDR3 protein. The table includes tens of thousands of distinct CDR3 sequences, roughly 3.7% detected once. What was sequenced was PBMCs. The receptors here all came from a man aged 50-59 years with multiple sclerosis. Both conserved end residues are part of each CDR3. D genes are given only for firm matches. The size field is filled for only some rows; it gives once, few, many or a size class.

J gene: TRBJ2-4; D gene: TRBD2; V gene: TRBV7-2; clone size: NA; CDR3 DNA: TGTGCCAGCAGGACCGGGACTAGCGCCAAAAAAATTCAGTACTTC; CDR3 protein: CASRTGTSAKKIQYF
J gene: TRBJ2-5; D gene: TRBD2; V gene: TRBV9; clone size: many; CDR3 DNA: TGTGCCAGCAGCGTAGGACTAGCGCAACAAGAGACCCAGTACTTC; CDR3 protein: CASSVGLAQQETQYF
J gene: TRBJ2-2; D gene: NA; V gene: TRBV5-1; clone size: many; CDR3 DNA: TGCGCCAGCAGGAGTAATGTGGGGTCCGGGGAGCTGTTTTTT; CDR3 protein: CASRSNVGSGELFF
J gene: TRBJ2-3; D gene: NA; V gene: TRBV5-6; clone size: many; CDR3 DNA: TGTGCCAGCAGCTCGGGCACAGATACGCAGTATTTT; CDR3 protein: CASSSGTDTQYF
J gene: TRBJ1-6; D gene: NA; V gene: TRBV4-1; clone size: many; CDR3 DNA: TGCGCCAGCAGCCAAGATGAGGGCCATAATTCACCCCTCCACTTT; CDR3 protein: CASSQDEGHNSPLHF
J gene: TRBJ1-1; D gene: NA; V gene: TRBV5-1; clone size: few; CDR3 DNA: TGCGCCAGCAGCTTCGTGGCCAGGAACACTGAAGCTTTCTTT; CDR3 protein: CASSFVARNTEAFF
J gene: TRBJ2-7; D gene: NA; V gene: TRBV5-1; clone size: many; CDR3 DNA: TGCGCCAGCAGCTTGAGGGACGAGCAGTACTTC; CDR3 protein: CASSLRDEQYF
J gene: TRBJ1-1; D gene: NA; V gene: TRBV20-1; clone size: many; CDR3 DNA: TGCAGTGCTAGAGATCAGACAGAAGCTTTCTTT; CDR3 protein: CSARDQTEAFF
J gene: TRBJ1-2; D gene: TRBD1; V gene: TRBV20-1; clone size: many; CDR3 DNA: TGCAGTGCTAGAGATGTGGGACAGGGGCCAAACTATGGCTACACCTTC; CDR3 protein: CSARDVGQGPNYGYTF
J gene: TRBJ1-5; D gene: NA; V gene: TRBV21-1; clone size: many; CDR3 DNA: TGTGCCAGCAGCAAATCCTTCATGACCCAGAATTTT; CDR3 protein: CASSKSFMTQNF
J gene: TRBJ1-4; D gene: TRBD1; V gene: TRBV20-1; clone size: many; CDR3 DNA: TGCAGTGCTAGGGCTAGGGACAGGCCTAATGAAAAACTGTTTTTT; CDR3 protein: CSARARDRPNEKLFF
J gene: TRBJ2-2; D gene: TRBD2; V gene: TRBV7-6; clone size: many; CDR3 DNA: TGTGCCAGCAGCTCCGGGGGGGTAGTCACCGGGGAGCTGTTTTTT; CDR3 protein: CASSSGGVVTGELFF
J gene: TRBJ1-1; D gene: NA; V gene: TRBV5-1; clone size: few; CDR3 DNA: TGCGCCAGCAGCTTGGGGTGGACTGAAGCTTTCTTT; CDR3 protein: CASSLGWTEAFF
J gene: TRBJ2-6; D gene: NA; V gene: TRBV20-1; clone size: many; CDR3 DNA: TGCAGTGCTAGAGAGACAGGCTGGGCCAACGTCCTGACTTTC; CDR3 protein: CSARETGWANVLTF
J gene: TRBJ2-1; D gene: NA; V gene: TRBV4-2; clone size: many; CDR3 DNA: TGTGCCAGCAGCCAAGATCAACAGGGGGGGGGAAATGAGCAGTTCTTC; CDR3 protein: CASSQDQQGGGNEQFF
J gene: TRBJ2-1; D gene: NA; V gene: TRBV5-1; clone size: many; CDR3 DNA: TGCGCCAGTAAACAGGGATACTCCTACAATGAGCAGTTCTTC; CDR3 protein: CASKQGYSYNEQFF
J gene: TRBJ2-2; D gene: NA; V gene: TRBV12-3/TRBV12-4; clone size: many; CDR3 DNA: TGTGCCAGCAGGCGACAGAGTCGAGCCGGGGAGCTGTTTTTT; CDR3 protein: CASRRQSRAGELFF
J gene: TRBJ1-3; D gene: NA; V gene: TRBV7-6; clone size: NA; CDR3 DNA: TGTGCCAGCAGCCCCGAACCCCTCGGTGGAAACACCATATATTTT; CDR3 protein: CASSPEPLGGNTIYF
J gene: TRBJ1-1; D gene: NA; V gene: TRBV10-3; clone size: NA; CDR3 DNA: TGTGCCATCAGTGCAGGGGTGAACACTGAAGCTTTCTTT; CDR3 protein: CAISAGVNTEAFF
J gene: TRBJ2-3; D gene: TRBD1; V gene: TRBV7-9; clone size: many; CDR3 DNA: TGTGCCAGCAGCTCCGGGACAGGGGTCACAGATACGCAGTATTTT; CDR3 protein: CASSSGTGVTDTQYF
J gene: TRBJ2-5; D gene: TRBD1; V gene: TRBV5-6; clone size: NA; CDR3 DNA: TGTGCCAGCAGCTTGGCCACCAAACGGACAGGTCAAGAGACCCAGTACTTC; CDR3 protein: CASSLATKRTGQETQYF
J gene: TRBJ1-1; D gene: NA; V gene: TRBV12-3/TRBV12-4; clone size: many; CDR3 DNA: TGTGCCAGCAGCGCACAGGGCCAAAGGAACACTGAAGCTTTCTTT; CDR3 protein: CASSAQGQRNTEAFF
J gene: TRBJ2-1; D gene: NA; V gene: TRBV20-1; clone size: many; CDR3 DNA: TGCAGTGCTAGGACTAGAGGCTACAATGAGCAGTTCTTC; CDR3 protein: CSARTRGYNEQFF
J gene: TRBJ1-6; D gene: NA; V gene: TRBV4-2; clone size: many; CDR3 DNA: TGTGCCAGCAGCCAAGATTCCGTGCCGGGGTTTGGTTCACCCCTCAACTTT; CDR3 protein: CASSQDSVPGFGSPLNF
J gene: TRBJ1-5; D gene: NA; V gene: TRBV5-6; clone size: many; CDR3 DNA: TGTGCCAGCAGCGACGGGCTTTCCAATCAGCCCCAGCATTTT; CDR3 protein: CASSDGLSNQPQHF
J gene: TRBJ2-5; D gene: NA; V gene: TRBV7-9; clone size: many; CDR3 DNA: TGTGCCAGCGAGAAGCTTGAGACCCAGTACTTC; CDR3 protein: CASEKLETQYF
J gene: TRBJ1-2; D gene: NA; V gene: TRBV2; clone size: many; CDR3 DNA: TGTGCCAGCAGTGACTACAACGGCTACACCTTC; CDR3 protein: CASSDYNGYTF
J gene: TRBJ2-4; D gene: TRBD1; V gene: TRBV5-1; clone size: many; CDR3 DNA: TGCGCCAGCAGCTTGGGGCCGGGACAGGGGGCAAGATGGGCCAAAAACATTCAGTACTTC; CDR3 protein: CASSLGPGQGARWAKNIQYF
J gene: TRBJ2-7; D gene: NA; V gene: TRBV6-6; clone size: many; CDR3 DNA: TGTGCCAGCACAGACCCCGAAGGGGACCCCCCCTACGAGCAGTACTTC; CDR3 protein: CASTDPEGDPPYEQYF
J gene: TRBJ1-6; D gene: NA; V gene: TRBV7-2; clone size: many; CDR3 DNA: TGTGCCAGCAGCTTAGCAGGGGTTGACTCACCCCTCCACTTT; CDR3 protein: CASSLAGVDSPLHF
J gene: TRBJ1-6; D gene: NA; V gene: TRBV5-4; clone size: few; CDR3 DNA: TGTGCCAGCAGCAACCCAGGGGCGCGGAATAATTCACCCCTCAACTTT; CDR3 protein: CASSNPGARNNSPLNF
J gene: TRBJ1-5; D gene: NA; V gene: TRBV5-6; clone size: NA; CDR3 DNA: TGTGCCAGCAGCTTGGGGGTCAGCAATCAGCCCCAGCATTTT; CDR3 protein: CASSLGVSNQPQHF
J gene: TRBJ2-1; D gene: NA; V gene: TRBV4-2; clone size: many; CDR3 DNA: TGTGCCAGCAGCCAACGTCCCGGGGATGAGCAGTTCTTC; CDR3 protein: CASSQRPGDEQFF
J gene: TRBJ2-5; D gene: TRBD1; V gene: TRBV7-9; clone size: many; CDR3 DNA: TGTGCCAGCAGCCCGCGACAGGGGAAGGTGGAGACCCAGTACTTC; CDR3 protein: CASSPRQGKVETQYF
J gene: TRBJ2-1; D gene: NA; V gene: TRBV20-1; clone size: many; CDR3 DNA: TGCAGTGCTAGAGGGTGGCGGCAGAACAATGAGCAGTTCTTC; CDR3 protein: CSARGWRQNNEQFF
J gene: TRBJ2-1; D gene: TRBD2; V gene: TRBV5-1; clone size: many; CDR3 DNA: TGCGCCAGCAGCTTCCGGACTAGCGCCTACAATGAGCAGTTCTTC; CDR3 protein: CASSFRTSAYNEQFF
J gene: TRBJ2-2; D gene: TRBD1; V gene: TRBV5-4; clone size: many; CDR3 DNA: TGTGCCAGCAGCTTGGTAGGGGGCGCCCACACCGGGGAGCTGTTTTTT; CDR3 protein: CASSLVGGAHTGELFF
J gene: TRBJ1-5; D gene: NA; V gene: TRBV20-1; clone size: NA; CDR3 DNA: TGCAGTGCTAAGGACATCAATAGCAATCAGCCCCAGAATTTT; CDR3 protein: CSAKDINSNQPQNF
J gene: TRBJ2-1; D gene: TRBD2; V gene: TRBV20-1; clone size: many; CDR3 DNA: TGCAGTGCTAGAGGAGTAGCGGGGGTCAACTCCTACAATGAGCAGTTCTTC; CDR3 protein: CSARGVAGVNSYNEQFF
J gene: TRBJ1-1; D gene: NA; V gene: TRBV12-3/TRBV12-4; clone size: many; CDR3 DNA: TGTGCCAGCAGTTTATTTGTCTCTAGGTTTGGGACTGAAGCTTTCTTT; CDR3 protein: CASSLFVSRFGTEAFF
J gene: TRBJ1-4; D gene: NA; V gene: TRBV29-1; clone size: many; CDR3 DNA: TGCAGCGGGAAAGGGGTCGATGAAAAACTGTTTTTT; CDR3 protein: CSGKGVDEKLFF